These 21 T cell receptor beta chains originate from one sample sequenced in a study of Ad26.COV2.S vaccination and SARS-CoV-2 variants listed by TCRdb under 2021. The sample's treatment or condition label is to be understood as: about 20 received Ad26.COV2.S at low or high dose, single or two shots; about 5 received placebo; per-sample allocation not given. Repertoires of vaccine and placebo recipients were sequenced from samples taken on day 63 after the first injection. The library was built by means of the immunoSEQ multiplex PCR assay. The immuneACCESS repertoire file appears here via TCRdb, limited to in-frame rearrangements. These files lack a portion of the clones; in checked studies, under half of the deficit traces to unresolved V genes, and the cause of the others is not known. This sample lists fewer than 500,000 clones; around 90% were detected once. The top ten clones comprise 10% to 15% of the sample.

Sequenced here: peripheral blood, sampled in a trial of Ad26.COV2.S vaccine versus placebo. The receptors were gathered from a person between 18 and 65 years old who received the Ad26.COV2.S COVID-19 vaccine or a placebo.

The chain recombines TRBV10-3 with TRBJ2-1; 9 bases match TRBD2. The CDR3 runs to 14 residues. CDR1 ENHRY and CDR2 SYGVKD come from the germline V gene. The J segment lost 8 bases and the V segment lost 7 bases, leaving 9 bases of the junction unmatched. For the CDR3, the DNA is TGTGCCATCACGTTGCGGGAGGGCGTCGATGAGCAGTTCTTC. It specifies CAITLREGVDEQFF.

This sequence joins TRBV19 and TRBJ1-1; 9 positions agree with TRBD1. The trim removed 6 bases at V and 6 bases at J, leaving 5 bases unmatched. This CDR3 has 13 residues. CDR1 LNHDA and CDR2 SQIVND come from the germline V gene (reference sequence). CDR3 DNA sequence: TGTGCCAGTAGCTGGACAGGGGATTCTGAAGCTTTCTTT. It translates to CASSWTGDSEAFF.

CDR3 sequence: CASGLVGASFSTDTQYF. The DNA of the CDR3 is TGTGCTAGTGGTTTGGTCGGCGCGTCTTTTAGCACAGATACGCAGTATTTT. This sequence joins TRBV12-5 and TRBJ2-3; D is unclear. The CDR3 spans 17 residues. Germline V lookup: CDR1 LGHNT, CDR2 FRNRAP. The V end lost 0 bases, the J end lost 0 bases, and 13 bases lay between the germline ends.

The CDR3 DNA reads as TGTGCCAGTAGTCGAGCCGGGAAGAATCAGCCCCAGCATTTT. This translates into CASSRAGKNQPQHF. The chain joins TRBV19 to TRBJ1-5, with D unclear. V lost 5 bases and J lost 4, with 12 bases in between. Germline V gives CDR1 LNHDA, CDR2 SQIVND (reference sequence). The CDR3 has 14 residues.

In the case of this clone: Additional DNA sequences in this sample encode the identical CDR3. This rearrangement joins TRBV19 to TRBJ2-7; D is undetermined. Trimming removed 4 bases from V and 0 bases from J, with 7 bases in between. In germline, CDR1 is LNHDA, CDR2 SQIVND (reference sequence). The CDR3 has 13 amino acids. In nucleotides, the CDR3 is TGTGCCAGTAGTAGTGGTGTCTCCTACGAGCAGTACTTC. The encoded protein is CASSSGVSYEQYF.

The chain combines TRBV19 with TRBJ2-7; 9 nucleotides agree with TRBD1. With V trimmed by 1 base and J by 2 bases, 3 bases remained unmatched. Germline CDR1 is LNHDA and CDR2 is SQIVND (reference sequence). The CDR3 spans 15 residues. CDR3 residues: CASSIGTGATYEQYF. CDR3 bases: TGTGCCAGTAGTATAGGGACAGGGGCAACCTACGAGCAGTACTTC.

This clone appeared a single time. This chain connects TRBV5-6 to TRBJ2-7; D unresolved. The length of the CDR3 is 14 residues. The germline V and J ends were trimmed by 2 bases and 0 bases, with 9 bases remaining between them. Germline V gene sequence: CDR1 SGHDT, CDR2 YYEEEE. DNA for the CDR3: TGTGCCAGCAGCTTTTTCGGCTTCTCCTACGAGCAGTACTTC. The encoded protein is CASSFFGFSYEQYF.

The chain has TRBV6-5 and TRBJ1-6, with 8 bases aligning to TRBD1. After removal of 7 bases from V and 5 bases from J, the junction contained 7 bases not matched to a gene. The CDR3 length is 15 residues. Germline V gene sequence: CDR1 MNHEY, CDR2 SVGAGI. The CDR3: CASKFDRGDNSPLHF. CDR3 nucleotides: TGTGCCAGCAAGTTCGACAGGGGAGATAATTCACCCCTCCACTTT.

The chain links TRBV5-1 to TRBJ2-1; 8 bases align to TRBD2. Germline V CDR1 and CDR2: SGHRS, YFSETQ. The V and J ends lost 0 bases and 4 bases, in that order; junction bases with no gene match: 3. The CDR3 sequence is 15 residues long. The CDR3 is CASSLAGGFYNEQFF. The CDR3 nucleotides read TGCGCCAGCAGCTTGGCGGGAGGGTTTTACAATGAGCAGTTCTTC.

The chain links TRBV10-3 to TRBJ2-1; 13 bases match TRBD2. The CDR3 covers 18 residues. V shed 10 bases, J shed 6 bases, and the junction held 18 bases outside the gene matches. CDR1 and CDR2 from the germline V gene are ENHRY and SYGVKD. CDR3 protein: CATLGLAGAALRLNEQFF. CDR3 coding DNA: TGTGCCACCCTCGGACTAGCGGGAGCAGCTCTCCGTCTCAATGAGCAGTTCTTC.

The rearrangement joins TRBV3-1 (or the pseudogene TRBV3-2) to TRBJ1-4; 7 positions agree with TRBD1. Germline CDR1 reads LGHDT; CDR2 reads YNNKEL (reference sequence). The CDR3 runs to 13 residues. V gave up 6 bases and J gave up 8 bases; unmatched junction bases: 6. Here the CDR3 reads CASRRQGEEKLFF. CDR3 sequence (DNA): TGTGCCAGCAGGCGACAGGGAGAAGAAAAACTGTTTTTT.

The chain uses TRBV5-1 and TRBJ2-6; tentatively, D is TRBD1 (6 bases). There are 15 residues in the CDR3. V shed 4 bases and J shed 3 bases, with 11 bases lying between them. Looked up from germline, CDR1 is SGHRS and CDR2 is YFSETQ. CDR3 region: CASSRTGFGANVLTF. The CDR3 DNA follows: TGCGCCAGCAGCAGAACAGGGTTTGGGGCCAACGTCCTGACTTTC.

This clone was seen just once. The CDR3 DNA reads TGTGCCAGCAGTTCGGGACTAGTCTACGAGCAGTACTTC. Its protein is CASSSGLVYEQYF. The rearrangement joins TRBV12-3 or TRBV12-4 to TRBJ2-7, with TRBD2 identical over 8 bases. With 4 bases clipped from V and 3 bases from J, the junction kept 2 bases outside the gene matches. The length of the CDR3 is 13 residues.

The genes are TRBV12-3 or TRBV12-4 and TRBJ2-7; TRBD1 is a possible D gene (6 bases). V was cut by 6 bases and J by 10 bases, with 13 bases left in between. The length of the CDR3 is 11 residues. The CDR3 region is CASSRDRSQYF. The CDR3 bases are TGTGCCAGCAGCCGCGACAGGAGCCAGTACTTC.

A word on this clone: The sample holds other DNA sequences that translate to the same CDR3. This chain links TRBV6-5 with TRBJ2-7, with 7 bases lining up with TRBD1. The CDR3 sequence is 13 residues long. J was trimmed by 2 bases and V by 6 bases; bases with no gene match: 4. The germline V gene has CDR1 MNHEY and CDR2 SVGAGI. Here the CDR3 reads CASSRDSTYEQYF. In DNA form, the CDR3 reads TGTGCCAGCAGCCGGGACAGTACCTACGAGCAGTACTTC.

The genes are TRBV2 and TRBJ1-5; tentative D call: TRBD1 (5 bases). V dropped 1 base and J dropped 9 bases, with 13 bases sitting between them. The CDR3 length is 14 residues. CDR1 and CDR2 (germline): SNHLY, FYNNEI. The CDR3 DNA reads TGTGCCAGCAGTGAAGAGGCAGGGCCCCTGCCCCAGCATTTT. Its protein is CASSEEAGPLPQHF.

This sequence joins TRBV29-1 and TRBJ2-7; no clear D gene. Per the germline V gene, CDR1 is SQVTM and CDR2 is ANQGSEA. V gave up 6 bases and J gave up 8 bases, with 14 bases separating them. The CDR3 is 11 amino acids. The CDR3 loop is CSVSLSNQQYF. CDR3 nucleotides: TGCAGCGTCTCGTTGAGTAACCAGCAGTACTTC.

The gene calls are TRBV10-1 and TRBJ2-7; 8 positions agree with TRBD2. V lost 3 bases and J lost 3; bases outside the gene matches: 7. Germline CDR1 WNHNN, CDR2 SYGVQD (reference sequence). The length of the CDR3 is 15 residues. This CDR3 reads CASSDPTSGDYEQYF. CDR3 DNA: TGCGCCAGCAGTGACCCCACTAGCGGTGACTACGAGCAGTACTTC.

This clone was found once. This chain links TRBV30 with TRBJ2-6; 9 bases are a match to TRBD1. CDR3 size: 16 residues. Germline V gene data show CDR1 as GTSNPN and CDR2 as SVGIG (reference sequence). Trimming cost V 4 bases and J 0 bases; bases outside gene matches: 4. CDR3 residues: CAWMDRGGSGANVLTF. CDR3 DNA sequence: TGTGCCTGGATGGACAGGGGCGGCTCTGGGGCCAACGTCCTGACTTTC.

The chain has TRBV28 and TRBJ2-5; 8 bases fit TRBD2. The germline CDR1 and CDR2 sequences are MDHEN and SYDVKM. V lost 6 bases to trimming and J lost 4 bases; unmatched junction nucleotides: 7. The CDR3 is made up of 14 amino acids. The CDR3 DNA reads TGTGCCAGCAGGCAAGCGGGAGCGGGAGAGACCCAGTACTTC. This translates into CASRQAGAGETQYF.

The chain carries TRBV20-1 and TRBJ2-2; D is uncertain. Trimming took 3 bases from V and 0 from J, leaving 5 bases between them. The CDR3 totals 13 residues. Germline CDR1 DFQATT, CDR2 SNEGSKA (reference sequence). The CDR3, as DNA: TGCAGTGCTAGTCTTTCGAACACCGGGGAGCTGTTTTTT. Its translation: CSASLSNTGELFF.